Sequencing of this T cell receptor beta chain was carried out in a study of blood T cell repertoires in COVID-19. How the authors handled the data: Amplification of reference gene primers provided the estimated nucleated cell counts. Using immunoSEQ multiplex PCR, the repertoire was profiled, and TCRdb retains in-frame clones only, with some absent. V and J calls and clone size are given by that table; D and trimming were obtained from the DNA. This table holds 490,000 or so clones, 70% to 90% found once. Trimming took off 5 bases at V and 2 bases at J, with 17 bases between the two ends. This CDR3 comprises 16 residues. Per germline, CDR1 SNHLY and CDR2 FYNNEI.

Sequenced input: PBMCs or T cells enriched from blood (not recorded which). The sequence was obtained from an older woman who had recovered from COVID-19. The chain uses TRBV2 and TRBJ2-3; tentative D call: TRBD1 (7 bases). CDR3 loop: CASSWGGGGATDTQYF. The CDR3 DNA sequence: TGTGCCAGCAGTTGGGGCGGAGGGGGCGCCACAGATACGCAGTATTTT.